The T cell receptor (beta chain) under discussion was sequenced for a study of blood T cell repertoires in COVID-19. The method was immunoSEQ multiplex PCR; TCRdb's version includes in-frame clones alone and lacks a portion of them. The table lists around 270,000 clones, roughly nine tenths of them singletons. This clone appeared a single time. Per the germline V gene, CDR1 is MNHEY and CDR2 is SVGAGI. This CDR3 contains 15 residues. J was trimmed by 7 bases and V by 5 bases; bases with no gene match: 10. This sequence was found in a man aged 60 to 75 who had recovered from COVID-19. The sequencing sample was made of peripheral blood. The chain combines TRBV6-5 with TRBJ2-2, with 7 nucleotides matching TRBD2. The CDR3 is CASSPYSSGVGELFF. CDR3 nucleotide sequence: TGTGCCAGCAGTCCCTACTCTAGCGGAGTCGGGGAGCTGTTTTTT.